The T cell receptor beta chain under discussion was sequenced for a study of read filtering for tumor transcriptome and immune sequencing. On the study more broadly: The cohort had over 16 men and 14 to 15 women aged roughly 47 to 80, mean about 67 years. Regarding the study as a whole: Dropping single-read clonotypes raised IR-seq and RNA-seq shared-clonotype correlation.

From 300 to 450 ng of RNA, a library with molecular barcoded alpha/delta and beta/gamma adaptors was made. TCRdb used MiXCR to reprocess the reads, holding one entry per CDR3 protein. The table records approximately 65,000 distinct CDR3 sequences, approximately 15% of them present only once. There are 15 residues in the CDR3. Trimming removed 2 bases from V and 4 bases from J, with 14 bases in between. In germline, CDR1 is SGHNT, CDR2 YENEEA. This clonotype has a count of ten or more. What it recognizes is unknown. The receptor's source is a donor at least 40 years old with multiple myeloma. The gene calls are TRBV11-3 and TRBJ1-1; perhaps TRBD1 as D (5 bases). Sequenced input: a population of CD138-negative cells sorted from bone marrow. The CDR3 DNA reads as TGTGCCAGCAGCTTATGGGATCAGGGTGGCACTGAAGCTTTCTTT. This codes for CASSLWDQGGTEAFF.